What follows are 20 T cell receptor beta chains derived from one specimen sequenced in a study of naive and memory T cell subsets. The beta constant-region primer was an equimolar mix of two oligonucleotides covering TRBC1 and TRBC2. TCRdb redid the calling of the UMI-ligation and nested PCR reads with MiXCR, one entry per CDR3 protein. The data show 150,000 or so distinct CDR3 sequences, with approximately 15% seen just once and about 0.13% held by the top ten. Sequenced sample: naive CD4+ T cells from blood. The source is a human donor in good health.

This clonotype came up a few times. The chain has TRBV7-2 and TRBJ1-1, with D uncertain. Germline V gives CDR1 SGHTA, CDR2 FQGNSA. Trimming cost V 1 base and J 11 bases, with 17 bases left between them. This CDR3 spans 14 amino acids. In nucleotides, the CDR3 is TGTGCCAGCAGCTTAGGTGGCACTTCAACTTGGGCTTTCTTT. Amino acids: CASSLGGTSTWAFF.

As concerns this clonotype: This clone may be a read error of a much larger clone one base away. The rearrangement links TRBV5-6 to TRBJ2-1; D call uncertain. Trimming pared 6 bases from V and 0 bases from J, leaving 1 base between. CDR1 is SGHDT and CDR2 is YYEEEE in the germline V gene. The CDR3 has 11 residues. Here the CDR3 DNA reads TGTGCCAGCATCTCCTACAATGAGCAGTTCTTC. Its protein product is CASISYNEQFF.

As DNA, the CDR3 is TGTGCCAGCAGCTTAGTCACGGGGGAGCAGTTCTTC. Its translation: CASSLVTGEQFF. The J gene is TRBJ2-1, the V gene TRBV7-9; D may be TRBD2 (5 bases). The CDR3 runs to 12 residues. V was shortened by 1 base and J by 10 bases, with 8 bases between the two germline ends. CDR1 and CDR2 (germline): SEHNR, FQNEAQ (reference sequence).

The genes are TRBV25-1 and TRBJ2-3, with D unresolved. Germline V gene data show CDR1 as MGHDK and CDR2 as SYGVNS. This CDR3 is built from 13 residues. Trimming left V 4 bases short and J 2 bases short, with 7 bases between. Here the CDR3 reads CASSAINTDTQYF. For the CDR3, the DNA is TGTGCCAGCAGTGCGATAAACACAGATACGCAGTATTTT.

V usage is TRBV6-5 and J usage is TRBJ2-3; a weak D match, TRBD1 (6 bases). The CDR3 has 13 residues. The V end lost 5 bases, the J end lost 4 bases, and 10 bases lay between the germline ends. The germline V gene encodes CDR1 MNHEY and CDR2 SVGAGI. CDR3 in DNA: TGTGCCAGCAGTGGGCAGGGGCCAGATACGCAGTATTTT. It encodes CASSGQGPDTQYF.

The chain couples TRBV20-1 to TRBJ1-6; 7 nucleotides line up with TRBD1. Germline V gives CDR1 DFQATT, CDR2 SNEGSKA (reference sequence). The junction had 2 bases not matched to a gene; V was cut back by 3 bases and J by 0 bases. The CDR3 contains 15 residues. For the CDR3, the DNA is TGCAGTGCTAGGACAGGGAACTCCTATAATTCACCCCTCCACTTT. Its translation: CSARTGNSYNSPLHF.

This clonotype has only a few counts. The chain links TRBV2 to TRBJ2-1, with 9 nucleotides matching TRBD2. This CDR3 has 14 residues. Per the germline V gene, CDR1 is SNHLY and CDR2 is FYNNEI. Trimming cost V 8 bases and J 6 bases; bases outside gene matches: 8. In DNA, the CDR3 is TGTGCCAGCGGGGGGCTAGCGGGGATCAATGAGCAGTTCTTC. This translates into CASGGLAGINEQFF.

The V call is TRBV2, the J call TRBJ1-1; D remains ambiguous. CDR1 is SNHLY, CDR2 FYNNEI, per germline. This CDR3 region has 13 residues. V gave up 3 bases and J gave up 4 bases, with 9 bases separating them. The CDR3 loop reads CASSESAGTEAFF. The CDR3 DNA sequence: TGTGCCAGCAGTGAGAGCGCTGGCACTGAAGCTTTCTTT.

The chain joins TRBV4-1 to TRBJ2-7; perhaps TRBD1 as D (6 bases). Germline V CDR1 and CDR2: MGHRA, YSYEKL. The V end lost 4 bases, the J end lost 4 bases, and 14 bases lay between the germline ends. The CDR3 sequence is 14 residues long. Here the CDR3 reads CASSPGDNRYEQYF. The CDR3 DNA is TGCGCCAGCAGCCCCGGGGACAATCGGTACGAGCAGTACTTC.

This chain joins TRBV7-2 and TRBJ2-7; D is uncertain. V was cut by 4 bases and J by 1 base, with 11 bases left in between. Germline assignment: CDR1 SGHTA and CDR2 FQGNSA. The CDR3 contains 14 residues. CDR3 amino acids: CASSSPYPSYEQYF. CDR3 coding DNA: TGTGCCAGCAGCTCACCCTACCCGTCCTACGAGCAGTACTTC.

V is TRBV7-9 and J is TRBJ1-6; D perhaps matches TRBD1 (6 bases). V was shortened by 4 bases and J by 0 bases, with 19 bases between the two germline ends. Germline lookup yields CDR1 SEHNR and CDR2 FQNEAQ (reference sequence). CDR3 length: 19 amino acids. The CDR3 coding sequence is TGTGCCAGCAGCTCTGTCAGGGTGACAGGCAGCTCCTATAATTCACCCCTCCACTTT. As protein: CASSSVRVTGSSYNSPLHF.

This clonotype was seen a handful of times. This chain joins TRBV5-1 and TRBJ2-1, with 7 bases aligning to TRBD1. Unmatched junction bases numbered 16, after V lost 1 base and J lost 6 bases. The germline V gene encodes CDR1 SGHRS and CDR2 YFSETQ. The CDR3 is made up of 18 amino acids. CDR3 loop: CASSLRGTVTSPGNEQFF. In DNA form, the CDR3 reads TGCGCCAGCAGCTTGCGTGGGACAGTGACCTCCCCGGGCAATGAGCAGTTCTTC.

In its sample, this clonotype was seen a few times. This chain joins TRBV5-1 and TRBJ2-5; D uncertain. V dropped 0 bases and J dropped 3 bases, with 9 bases sitting between them. This CDR3 region has 14 residues. CDR1 and CDR2 from the germline V gene are SGHRS and YFSETQ. The CDR3 here is CASSLGYREETQYF. CDR3 nucleotides: TGCGCCAGCAGCTTGGGCTATAGGGAAGAGACCCAGTACTTC.

The CDR3: CASKDSSEKLFF. The DNA for the CDR3 is TGTGCCAGCAAGGACAGCAGTGAAAAACTGTTTTTT. V usage is TRBV12-3 or TRBV12-4 and J usage is TRBJ1-4; tentatively, D is TRBD1 (6 bases). The V end was cut by 7 bases, the J end by 7 bases, with 10 bases between. This CDR3 spans 12 amino acids.

This clonotype was observed a few times. The rearrangement joins TRBV29-1 to TRBJ1-2; 8 bases map to TRBD1. This CDR3 is built from 13 residues. Losses at the gene ends were 4 bases for V and 6 bases for J; bases not matched to a gene: 7. Germline V gives CDR1 SQVTM, CDR2 ANQGSEA. In DNA, the CDR3 is TGCAGCGTTGGATCCCAGGGGGCAGATGGCTACACCTTC. This codes for CSVGSQGADGYTF. The variable domain in full, with the rest retrieved from reference TRBV29-1 and TRBJ1-2, is SAVISQKPSRDICQRGTSLTIQCQVDSQVTMMFWYRQQPGQSLTLIATANQGSEATYESGFVIDKFPISRPNLTFSTLTVSNMSPEDSSIYLCSVGSQGADGYTFGSGTRLTVV.

The chain is built from TRBV24-1 and TRBJ2-2; D remains ambiguous. The CDR3 is made up of 17 amino acids. CDR1 KGHDR and CDR2 SFDVKD come from the germline V gene. Between the trimmed V and J ends, which lost 2 bases and 7 bases, there was a span of 19 bases. The CDR3: CATSDSSRQARFGELFF. The CDR3 DNA reads as TGTGCCACCAGTGATTCCTCAAGGCAGGCACGCTTCGGGGAGCTGTTTTTT.

J is TRBJ2-1 and V is TRBV21-1; the table gives TRBD1 as D, unverified against the DNA. TRBV21-1 is a pseudogene locus. The CDR3 has 19 residues. The CDR3 here is CASSKSRRGRNISYNEQFF. Written as DNA, the CDR3 is TGTGCCAGCAGCAAAAGTCGGAGGGGGCGAAATATCTCCTACAATGAGCAGTTCTTC.

A few counts support this clonotype. The V call is TRBV6-2 or TRBV6-3, the J call TRBJ2-1; D not certain. V lost 9 bases to trimming and J lost 6 bases, with 15 bases between them. CDR1 and CDR2 (germline): MNHEY, SVGEGT. This CDR3 spans 13 amino acids. CDR3 loop: CASSSIRINEQFF. The DNA for the CDR3 is TGTGCCAGTTCCTCAATTAGGATCAATGAGCAGTTCTTC.

The rearrangement joins TRBV28 to TRBJ1-1; D ambiguous. V lost 4 bases to trimming and J lost 1 base, with 7 bases between them. Germline V CDR1 and CDR2: MDHEN, SYDVKM. The CDR3 loop spans 13 amino acids. The CDR3 nucleotides read TGTGCCAGCAGTTCCCCCGGGAACACTGAAGCTTTCTTT. It specifies CASSSPGNTEAFF.

Many counts were recorded for this clonotype. The chain has TRBV12-3 or TRBV12-4 and TRBJ2-2; D uncertain. The CDR3 is made up of 15 amino acids. V was pared by 9 bases and J by 1 base, with 15 bases between. DNA of the CDR3: TGTGCCAGTCGTAGGGCGGAGAAGAACACCGGGGAGCTGTTTTTT. Its translation: CASRRAEKNTGELFF.